What follows are 28 T cell receptor beta chains derived from one specimen sequenced in a study of T cell responses to AZD1222 COVID-19 vaccine. Generated by immunoSEQ multiplex PCR, the TCRdb table keeps only in-frame clones and is missing some. This table has 100,000 or so clones, around 87% appearing once. The sequences come from peripheral blood, collected on day 0 of AZD1222 vaccination. The receptors shown here come from an adult in good health.

The rearrangement links TRBV4-3 to TRBJ2-1; 13 nucleotides match TRBD2. This CDR3 spans 15 amino acids. Unmatched junction bases numbered 4, after V lost 4 bases and J lost 7 bases. Germline V gene lookup returns CDR1 LGHNA and CDR2 YSLEER. CDR3 DNA sequence: TGCGCCAGCAGCCCGGGACTAGCGGGGTTTAATGAGCAGTTCTTC. Protein sequence: CASSPGLAGFNEQFF.

J is TRBJ2-5 and V is TRBV30; weak D call: TRBD1 (6 bases). Trimming removed 2 bases from V and 1 base from J, with 11 bases in between. CDR1 is GTSNPN, CDR2 SVGIG, per germline (reference sequence). CDR3 length equals 14 residues. The CDR3 DNA reads as TGTGCCTGGAGTCCTGGGACATTCCAAGAGACCCAGTACTTC. Its translation: CAWSPGTFQETQYF.

The V gene is TRBV2, the J gene TRBJ1-6; 8 bases fit TRBD1. Germline trimming cut 6 bases from V and 13 bases from J; bases unmatched to any gene: 11. CDR1 SNHLY and CDR2 FYNNEI come from the germline V gene. This CDR3 is built from 14 residues. The CDR3 spells CASSTGQEVSPLHF. As DNA, the CDR3 is TGTGCCAGCAGCACGGGACAGGAGGTGTCCCCCCTCCACTTT.

The V and J genes are TRBV24-1 and TRBJ1-5; 7 nucleotides match TRBD1. This CDR3 spans 14 amino acids. The germline gives CDR1 KGHDR, CDR2 SFDVKD. The ends lost 4 bases at V and 4 bases at J; junction bases unmatched: 3. The CDR3 DNA is TGTGCCACCAGTGACCCGACAGGGAATCAGCCCCAGCATTTT. Translating it yields CATSDPTGNQPQHF.

The chain couples TRBV6-5 to TRBJ1-3; D may be TRBD1 (5 bases). Germline loops: CDR1 MNHEY, CDR2 SVGAGI. V lost 0 bases and J 2 bases, leaving 11 bases between the germline ends. This CDR3 spans 16 amino acids. CDR3: CASSYSTPGPGNTIYF. The CDR3 bases are TGTGCCAGCAGTTACTCCACCCCAGGGCCTGGAAACACCATATATTTT.

The chain carries TRBV4-2 and TRBJ1-1, with D hard to call. The CDR3 sequence is 15 residues long. V lost 0 bases, J lost 4 bases, and 12 bases lay in between. Germline lookup yields CDR1 LGHNA and CDR2 YNFKEQ. CDR3 sequence: CASSQDGKGSTEAFF. CDR3 sequence (DNA): TGTGCCAGCAGCCAAGATGGTAAGGGATCCACTGAAGCTTTCTTT.

This chain joins TRBV5-1 and TRBJ1-5; D is perhaps TRBD1 (6 bases). CDR3 length: 15 residues. Between the trimmed V and J ends, which lost 0 bases and 8 bases, there was a span of 15 bases. Germline assignment: CDR1 SGHRS and CDR2 YFSETQ. In nucleotides, the CDR3 is TGCGCCAGCAGCTTGGGGACGGGACCAGGGGAGCCCCAGCATTTT. It translates to CASSLGTGPGEPQHF.

The chain joins TRBV7-2 to TRBJ1-2, with D unresolved. The germline V gene encodes CDR1 SGHTA and CDR2 FQGNSA. V lost 5 bases to trimming and J lost 13 bases, with 23 bases between them. CDR3 length equals 14 residues. Written as DNA, the CDR3 is TGTGCCAGCAGCCCAGAGATGGGCAGATTTTCCGTCACCTTC. Its protein product is CASSPEMGRFSVTF. Together with reference TRBV7-2 and TRBJ1-2, the CDR3 gives the full variable domain: GAGVSQSPSNKVTEKGKDVELRCDPISGHTALYWYRQSLGQGLEFLIYFQGNSAPDKSGLPSDRFSAERTGGSVSTLTIQRTQQEDSAVYLCASSPEMGRFSVTFGSGTRLTVV.

The CDR3, as DNA: TGTGCCAGCAGTTTATTGGGCCAGGCAGACACCATATATTTT. Its translation is CASSLLGQADTIYF. The chain joins TRBV28 to TRBJ1-3; D gene unclear. The germline CDR1 and CDR2 sequences are MDHEN and SYDVKM. V was clipped by 1 base and J by 8 bases, with 12 bases between them. The CDR3 has 14 residues. The entire variable domain, with the rest obtained from reference TRBV28 and TRBJ1-3, is as follows: DVKVTQSSRYLVKRTGEKVFLECVQDMDHENMFWYRQDPGLGLRLIYFSYDVKMKEKGDIPEGYSVSREKKERFSLILESASTNQTSMYLCASSLLGQADTIYFGEGSWLTVV.

The rearrangement links TRBV19 to TRBJ1-4; the D gene is possibly TRBD1 (6 bases). The CDR3 is 15 amino acids. The germline V gene encodes CDR1 LNHDA and CDR2 SQIVND (reference sequence). Trimming left V 6 bases short and J 1 base short, with 12 bases between. The CDR3: CASRRQQGTNEKLFF. DNA of the CDR3: TGTGCCAGTAGGAGACAACAGGGAACTAATGAAAAACTGTTTTTT.

This clone appeared a single time. The chain employs TRBV6-5 and TRBJ1-4; possible D gene TRBD1, 5 bases. The CDR3 has 14 amino acids. V shed 6 bases and J shed 3 bases, with 11 bases lying between them. The germline V gene encodes CDR1 MNHEY and CDR2 SVGAGI. In nucleotides, the CDR3 is TGTGCCAGCAGCTGGTTAGGGGCTAATGAAAAACTGTTTTTT. Protein product: CASSWLGANEKLFF.

The chain links TRBV7-2 to TRBJ1-2; no clear D gene. Trimming pared 3 bases from V and 8 bases from J, leaving 10 bases between. Germline V lookup: CDR1 SGHTA, CDR2 FQGNSA. CDR3 length equals 12 residues. CDR3 residues: CASSFGRAGYTF. CDR3 DNA sequence: TGTGCCAGCAGCTTCGGAAGGGCCGGCTACACCTTC.

The rearrangement uses TRBV5-6 and TRBJ2-7, with D perhaps TRBD1 or TRBD2 (5 bases each). Germline lookup yields CDR1 SGHDT and CDR2 YYEEEE. Trimming took off 1 base at V and 2 bases at J, with 13 bases between the two ends. The CDR3 is made up of 15 amino acids. In nucleotides, the CDR3 is TGTGCCAGCAGCTTGTTCGGCAGGGAGACCTACGAGCAGTACTTC. Encoded protein: CASSLFGRETYEQYF.

The chain joins TRBV19 to TRBJ1-5; 8 bases line up with TRBD1. This CDR3 comprises 16 residues. Unmatched junction bases numbered 8, after V lost 3 bases and J lost 4 bases. Germline V lookup: CDR1 LNHDA, CDR2 SQIVND (reference sequence). In DNA, the CDR3 is TGTGCCAGTAGTATTCTTGGACAGGGTCGTAATCAGCCCCAGCATTTT. This gives the protein CASSILGQGRNQPQHF.

This sequence joins TRBV2 and TRBJ1-1; D gene uncertain. The V end was cut by 6 bases, the J end by 10 bases, with 15 bases between. Per germline, CDR1 SNHLY and CDR2 FYNNEI. The CDR3 has 12 residues. The CDR3 DNA sequence: TGTGCCAGCAGACCAAACCTACTGGGAGCTTTCTTT. It specifies CASRPNLLGAFF. The full variable domain, its missing parts supplied by reference TRBV2 and TRBJ1-1, is EPEVTQTPSHQVTQMGQEVILRCVPISNHLYFYWYRQILGQKVEFLVSFYNNEISEKSEIFDDQFSVERPDGSNFTLKIRSTKLEDSAMYFCASRPNLLGAFFGQGTRLTVV.

The V and J genes are TRBV5-8 and TRBJ1-4; D is perhaps TRBD1 (5 bases). The CDR3 contains 17 residues. Germline V gives CDR1 SGHTS, CDR2 YDEGEE. Trimming shortened V by 4 bases and J by 7 bases, and 23 bases separated the two germline ends. The CDR3, as DNA: TGTGCCAGCAGCCCAGTCACAGCGACAGCGACGGGTGAAAAACTGTTTTTT. The encoded protein is CASSPVTATATGEKLFF.

This clone has a single count. The rearrangement joins TRBV14 to TRBJ1-3; a possible D gene is TRBD1 (5 bases). CDR3 length: 15 amino acids. V was shortened by 5 bases and J by 4 bases, with 15 bases between the two germline ends. The V gene's germline CDR1 is SGHDN and CDR2 FVKESK. CDR3 in amino acids: CASSTLGATGNTIYF. The CDR3 DNA reads as TGTGCCAGCAGCACACTAGGGGCTACGGGAAACACCATATATTTT.

V gene TRBV7-3 combines with J gene TRBJ2-1; possibly TRBD2 for D (5 bases). The CDR3 length is 13 residues. With 4 bases removed from V and 8 bases from J, the gap between germline ends came to 12 bases. The V gene's germline CDR1 is SGHTA and CDR2 FQGTGA. DNA of the CDR3: TGTGCCAGCAGCTCACCATCTAGCTATGAGCAGTTCTTC. The encoded protein is CASSSPSSYEQFF. The variable domain in full, completed from reference TRBV7-3 and TRBJ2-1, reads GAGVSQTPSNKVTEKGKYVELRCDPISGHTALYWYRQSLGQGPEFLIYFQGTGAADDSGLPNDRFFAVRPEGSVSTLKIQRTERGDSAVYLCASSSPSSYEQFFGPGTRLTVL.

CDR3 region: CASSHLEYLGLAGNEQFF. Written as DNA, the CDR3 is TGTGCCAGCAGCCATCTAGAATATCTGGGACTAGCGGGCAATGAGCAGTTCTTC. The chain combines TRBV3-1 (or the pseudogene TRBV3-2) with TRBJ2-1; 12 nucleotides line up with TRBD2. The CDR3 is made up of 18 amino acids. Germline V gene data show CDR1 as LGHDT and CDR2 as YNNKEL (reference sequence). J gave up 6 bases and V 3 bases, and 12 bases lay outside the gene matches.

The chain carries TRBV6-6 and TRBJ2-5; the D gene is possibly TRBD2 (7 bases). V dropped 4 bases and J dropped 4 bases, with 10 bases sitting between them. Germline values: CDR1 MNHNY, CDR2 SVGAGI (reference sequence). This CDR3 contains 13 residues. The CDR3 coding sequence is TGTGCCAGCAGTTCGGGGGGCCGAGAGACCCAGTACTTC. Its protein product is CASSSGGRETQYF.

This sequence joins TRBV19 and TRBJ2-1; D remains unclear. The CDR3 contains 14 residues. The germline CDR1 and CDR2 sequences are LNHDA and SQIVND (reference sequence). V lost 4 bases and J lost 5, with 12 bases in between. CDR3 bases: TGTGCCAGTAGTAGAGCAGCGCTCGACAATGAGCAGTTCTTC. This encodes CASSRAALDNEQFF.

The V and J genes are TRBV4-3 and TRBJ1-4; the match to TRBD1 covers 8 bases. This CDR3 is 16 amino acids long. V lost 6 bases, J lost 8 bases, and 14 bases stayed unmatched. Per germline, CDR1 LGHNA and CDR2 YSLEER. The CDR3 protein is CASRLNLQGAGEKLFF. The CDR3 DNA reads TGCGCCAGCAGGCTAAACCTCCAGGGGGCAGGGGAAAAACTGTTTTTT.

The rearrangement joins TRBV18 to TRBJ1-2; D is unresolved. The CDR3 length is 13 residues. V lost 6 bases and J lost 3, with 11 bases in between. Per the germline V gene, CDR1 is KGHSH and CDR2 is LQKENI. For the CDR3, the DNA is TGTGCCAGCTCCCGCTTTTCGGACTATGGCTACACCTTC. Protein product: CASSRFSDYGYTF.

This chain uses TRBV28 with TRBJ1-6; D not resolved. Trimming pared 4 bases from V and 1 base from J, leaving 14 bases between. CDR1 and CDR2 (germline): MDHEN, SYDVKM. CDR3 length: 17 residues. The DNA for the CDR3 is TGTGCCAGCAGTTCAAGTATGGGGAGGTCCTATAATTCACCCCTCCACTTT. Translating it yields CASSSSMGRSYNSPLHF. Combining the CDR3 with reference TRBV28 and TRBJ1-6 gives the whole variable domain DVKVTQSSRYLVKRTGEKVFLECVQDMDHENMFWYRQDPGLGLRLIYFSYDVKMKEKGDIPEGYSVSREKKERFSLILESASTNQTSMYLCASSSSMGRSYNSPLHFGNGTRLTVT.

The rearrangement uses TRBV7-9 and TRBJ2-5, with unresolved D. The CDR3 totals 13 residues. The V end was cut by 5 bases, the J end by 3 bases, with 10 bases between. CDR1 SEHNR and CDR2 FQNEAQ come from the germline V gene (reference sequence). DNA of the CDR3: TGTGCCAGCAGCATTAGACCCAAAGAGACCCAGTACTTC. Protein: CASSIRPKETQYF.

The chain has TRBV19 and TRBJ1-5; no reliable D call. Trimming removed 6 bases at V and 1 base at J, with 7 bases between. From germline, CDR1 is LNHDA and CDR2 SQIVND (reference sequence). The length of the CDR3 is 13 residues. The chain's CDR3 is CASSLKSNQPQHF. DNA for the CDR3: TGTGCCAGTAGCCTAAAAAGCAATCAGCCCCAGCATTTT. The full variable domain, completed using reference TRBV19 and TRBJ1-5, is DGGITQSPKYLFRKEGQNVTLSCEQNLNHDAMYWYRQDPGQGLRLIYYSQIVNDFQKGDIAEGYSVSREKKESFPLTVTSAQKNPTAFYLCASSLKSNQPQHFGDGTRLSIL.

A word on this clone: One junction end does not reproduce the germline sequence, and a read error may be involved. The rearrangement joins TRBV4-3 to TRBJ1-4; no firm D call. Germline CDR1 is LGHNA and CDR2 is YSLEER. The CDR3 runs 15 residues. DNA of the CDR3: TGCGCCAGTAGCCAGTGGTCGACAACTAATGAAAAACTGTTTTTT. Amino acid sequence: CASSQWSTTNEKLFF.

The V call is TRBV5-1, the J call TRBJ2-5; D unclear. The germline CDR1 and CDR2 sequences are SGHRS and YFSETQ. The CDR3 covers 12 residues. The V end was cut by 4 bases, the J end by 4 bases, with 8 bases between. The chain's CDR3 is CASSPSVETQYF. The CDR3 coding sequence is TGCGCCAGCAGCCCTTCCGTAGAGACCCAGTACTTC.